A selection of T cell receptor beta chains follows, all from one sample in a study of T cells after yellow fever vaccination. Via MiXCR, TCRdb re-called the 5' RACE reads, giving one row per CDR3 protein. This table has around 150,000 distinct CDR3 sequences, around 7% appearing once. The sequences come from CD4+ T cells sorted from PBMCs, collected roughly 5 days after the first yellow fever vaccination. The receptors were sampled from a man between 18 and 35 years old who received the YFV17D yellow fever vaccine. The CDR3 runs from the conserved cysteine through the conserved F or W. Fields, in order: D gene, J gene, clone size, V gene, CDR3 protein, CDR3 DNA. The D gene is left open where the match is weak. Clone size is given for some rows only: seen once, a few or many times, or a class if the clone is expanded.

.	TRBJ1-5	few	TRBV24-1	CATSDPTGRQPQHF	TGTGCCACCAGTGATCCAACGGGCAGGCAGCCCCAGCATTTT
.	TRBJ1-2	few	TRBV5-8	CASSFQTAVENGYTF	TGTGCCAGCAGCTTTCAGACAGCGGTCGAAAATGGCTACACCTTC
.	TRBJ1-1	many	TRBV4-2	CASSPQVEGAKAFF	TGTGCCAGCAGCCCCCAGGTTGAAGGGGCCAAGGCTTTCTTT
.	TRBJ1-2	.	TRBV4-3	CASSQVRAGNYGYTF	TGCGCCAGCAGCCAAGTAAGGGCAGGAAACTATGGCTACACCTTC
.	TRBJ1-1	.	TRBV7-2	CASSADLNTEAFF	TGTGCCAGCAGCGCCGATCTGAACACTGAAGCTTTCTTT
TRBD2	TRBJ2-3	many	TRBV5-1	CASSWGTSGLTDTQYF	TGCGCCAGCAGCTGGGGGACTAGCGGACTCACAGATACGCAGTATTTT
.	TRBJ1-2	few	TRBV12-3/TRBV12-4	CASSFGVRSGYTF	TGTGCCAGCAGTTTTGGGGTTAGGTCAGGCTACACCTTC
.	TRBJ1-2	few	TRBV29-1	CSVPFVSGWTF	TGCAGCGTCCCTTTCGTCTCTGGGTGGACCTTC
.	TRBJ2-5	few	TRBV12-3/TRBV12-4	CASSPYGGRNQETQYF	TGTGCCAGCAGTCCCTACGGGGGAAGAAACCAAGAGACCCAGTACTTC
.	TRBJ2-6	many	TRBV29-1	CSVEGAGANVLTF	TGCAGCGTTGAGGGCGCTGGGGCCAACGTCCTGACTTTC
TRBD1	TRBJ1-5	many	TRBV7-2	CASSSQPGGEAQHF	TGTGCCAGCAGCTCACAGCCAGGGGGTGAAGCCCAGCATTTT
TRBD2	TRBJ2-1	many	TRBV2	CASSEWASGGDEQFF	TGTGCCAGCAGTGAGTGGGCTAGCGGGGGCGATGAGCAGTTCTTC
.	TRBJ1-3	many	TRBV7-2	CASSPRQVRSGNTIYF	TGTGCCAGCAGCCCCCGACAGGTTCGCTCTGGAAACACCATATATTTT
.	TRBJ2-7	many	TRBV7-2	CASSFGQYFYEQYF	TGTGCCAGCAGCTTCGGACAGTACTTCTACGAGCAGTACTTC
TRBD2	TRBJ2-1	medium-sized	TRBV27	CASSLRRGDSYNEQFF	TGTGCCAGCAGTTTACGGCGGGGGGATTCCTACAATGAGCAGTTCTTC
.	TRBJ1-2	.	TRBV4-3	CASSPRIQENYGYTF	TGCGCCAGCAGCCCTCGAATCCAGGAGAACTATGGCTACACCTTC
.	TRBJ2-3	few	TRBV20-1	CSSHGGAATDTQYF	TGCAGTTCCCACGGGGGTGCGGCCACAGATACGCAGTATTTT
.	TRBJ1-1	few	TRBV5-6	CASSLNRNEAFF	TGTGCCAGCAGCTTGAACCGTAACGAAGCTTTCTTT
.	TRBJ2-2	many	TRBV27	CASSINTGELFF	TGTGCCAGCAGTATAAACACCGGGGAGCTGTTTTTT
.	TRBJ2-7	many	TRBV6-2/TRBV6-3	CASSYSATRNEKGIYEQYF	TGTGCCAGCAGTTACTCGGCCACCCGAAATGAGAAGGGGATTTACGAGCAGTACTTC
.	TRBJ1-1	few	TRBV18	CASSLPRNTEAFF	TGTGCCAGCTCACTACCGAGAAACACTGAAGCTTTCTTT
.	TRBJ2-2	many	TRBV5-1	CASSLQGGLGTGELFF	TGCGCCAGCAGCCTCCAGGGCGGGCTAGGCACCGGGGAGCTGTTTTTT
.	TRBJ2-3	.	TRBV24-1	CATSNWGGSSTDTQYF	TGTGCCACCAGTAATTGGGGGGGCTCAAGCACAGATACGCAGTATTTT
TRBD1	TRBJ1-1	many	TRBV6-6	CASSTGGNTEAFF	TGTGCCAGCAGTACAGGGGGCAACACTGAAGCTTTCTTT
TRBD2	TRBJ2-7	.	TRBV10-3	CAISGGGLYEQYF	TGTGCCATCAGCGGCGGGGGGTTATACGAGCAGTACTTC
TRBD2	TRBJ2-2	few	TRBV5-8	CASSRRLAGPYTGELFF	TGTGCCAGCAGCCGACGACTAGCGGGGCCCTACACCGGGGAGCTGTTTTTT
.	TRBJ2-6	many	TRBV5-1	CASSSENSGANVLTF	TGCGCCAGCAGCTCAGAAAACTCTGGGGCCAACGTCCTGACTTTC
.	TRBJ1-1	few	TRBV29-1	CSVVPGPRSDYTEAFF	TGCAGCGTTGTTCCCGGGCCCCGGAGTGATTACACTGAAGCTTTCTTT
.	TRBJ1-1	.	TRBV4-3	CASSQEAAAPGAFF	TGCGCCAGCAGCCAAGAAGCCGCGGCCCCGGGGGCTTTCTTT
.	TRBJ2-3	many	TRBV9	CASSASSDPYTQYF	TGTGCCAGCAGCGCCTCGTCCGACCCCTATACGCAGTATTTT
.	TRBJ2-7	many	TRBV12-5	CASGPEISSYEQYF	TGTGCTAGTGGTCCCGAAATAAGCTCCTACGAGCAGTACTTC
.	TRBJ2-4	many	TRBV2	CASSFNRGIQYF	TGTGCCAGCAGTTTTAATAGGGGGATTCAGTACTTC